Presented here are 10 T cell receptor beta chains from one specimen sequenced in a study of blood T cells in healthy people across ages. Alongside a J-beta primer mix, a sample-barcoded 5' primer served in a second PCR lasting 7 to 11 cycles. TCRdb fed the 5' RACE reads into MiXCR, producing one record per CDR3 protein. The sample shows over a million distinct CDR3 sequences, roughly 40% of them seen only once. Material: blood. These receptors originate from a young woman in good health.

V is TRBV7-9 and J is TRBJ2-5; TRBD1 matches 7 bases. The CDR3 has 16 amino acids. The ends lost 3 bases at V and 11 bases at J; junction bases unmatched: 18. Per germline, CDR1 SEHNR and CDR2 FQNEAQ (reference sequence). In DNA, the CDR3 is TGTGCCAGCAGCTTTCATCGGGACAGTTTTTTCTACGGGCAGTACTTC. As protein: CASSFHRDSFFYGQYF.

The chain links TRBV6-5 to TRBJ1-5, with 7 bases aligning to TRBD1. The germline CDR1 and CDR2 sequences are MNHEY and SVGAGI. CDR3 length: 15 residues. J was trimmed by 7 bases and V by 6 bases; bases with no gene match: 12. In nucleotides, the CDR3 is TGTGCCAGCAGCCCCCTGGGACAGATATTACAGCCCCAGCATTTT. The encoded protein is CASSPLGQILQPQHF.

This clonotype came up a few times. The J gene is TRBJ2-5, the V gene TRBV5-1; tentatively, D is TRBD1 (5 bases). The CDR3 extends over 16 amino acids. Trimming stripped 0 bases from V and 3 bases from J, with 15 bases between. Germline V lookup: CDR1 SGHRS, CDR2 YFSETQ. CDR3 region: CASSLGTGWGEETQYF. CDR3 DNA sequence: TGCGCCAGCAGCTTGGGTACAGGCTGGGGTGAAGAGACCCAGTACTTC.

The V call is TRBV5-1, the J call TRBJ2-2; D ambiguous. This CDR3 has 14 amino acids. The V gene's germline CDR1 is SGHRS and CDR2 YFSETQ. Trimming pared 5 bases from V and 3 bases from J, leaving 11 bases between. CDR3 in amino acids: CASREGADTGELFF. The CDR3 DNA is TGCGCCAGCAGAGAAGGTGCGGACACCGGGGAGCTGTTTTTT.

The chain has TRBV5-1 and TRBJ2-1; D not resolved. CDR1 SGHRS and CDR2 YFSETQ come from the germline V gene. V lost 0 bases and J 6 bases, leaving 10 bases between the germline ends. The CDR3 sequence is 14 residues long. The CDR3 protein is CASSLGELSNEQFF. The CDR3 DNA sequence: TGCGCCAGCAGCTTGGGAGAACTGTCCAATGAGCAGTTCTTC.

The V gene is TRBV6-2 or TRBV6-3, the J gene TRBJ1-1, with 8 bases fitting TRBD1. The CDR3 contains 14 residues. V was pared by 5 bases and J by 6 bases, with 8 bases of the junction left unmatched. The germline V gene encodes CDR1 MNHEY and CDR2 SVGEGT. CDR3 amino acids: CASSKLDRAAEAFF. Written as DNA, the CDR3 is TGTGCCAGCAGTAAACTGGACAGGGCGGCTGAAGCTTTCTTT.

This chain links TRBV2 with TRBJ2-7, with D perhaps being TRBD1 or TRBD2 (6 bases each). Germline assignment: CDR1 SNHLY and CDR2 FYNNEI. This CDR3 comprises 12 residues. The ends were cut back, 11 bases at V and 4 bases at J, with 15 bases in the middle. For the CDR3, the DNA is TGTGCCGGGGGAGGACAGAAATACGAGCAGTACTTC. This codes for CAGGGQKYEQYF.

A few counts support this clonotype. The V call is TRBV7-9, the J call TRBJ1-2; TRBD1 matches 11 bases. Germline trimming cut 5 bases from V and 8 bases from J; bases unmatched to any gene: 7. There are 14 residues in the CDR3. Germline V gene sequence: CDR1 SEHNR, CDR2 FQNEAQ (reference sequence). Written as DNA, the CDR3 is TGTGCCAGCAGCGTCGGGACAGGGGGGGCCGGCTACACCTTC. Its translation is CASSVGTGGAGYTF.

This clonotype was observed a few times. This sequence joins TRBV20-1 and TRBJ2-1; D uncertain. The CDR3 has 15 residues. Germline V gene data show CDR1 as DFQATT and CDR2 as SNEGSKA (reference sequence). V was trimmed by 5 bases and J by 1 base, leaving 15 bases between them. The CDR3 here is CSAHLATYSYNEQFF. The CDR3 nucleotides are TGCAGTGCTCATTTGGCTACTTATTCCTACAATGAGCAGTTCTTC.

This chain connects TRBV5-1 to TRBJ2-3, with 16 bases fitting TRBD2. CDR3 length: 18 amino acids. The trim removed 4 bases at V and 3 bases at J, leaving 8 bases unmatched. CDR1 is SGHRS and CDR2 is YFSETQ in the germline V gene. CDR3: CASSGTSGGAYRTDTQYF. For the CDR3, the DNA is TGCGCCAGCAGCGGGACTAGCGGGGGGGCGTATAGAACAGATACGCAGTATTTT.